A selection of T cell receptor beta chains follows, all from one sample in a study of shared clonotypes between healthy human individuals. Profiling relied on immunoSEQ multiplex PCR, and the TCRdb table lists in-frame clones only, not all of them. The top ten hold roughly 0.45% of the sample, which has about 1.5 million clones, around 98% seen once. The sample was naive CD4+ T cells sorted from blood. Every receptor here comes from a young man in good health. Both conserved end residues are part of each CDR3. The D gene is left open where the match is weak. The size entry is marked missing in some rows and otherwise reads once, few, many or a size class.

j_call | clone_size | v_call | d_call | cdr3_nt | cdr3_aa
TRBJ1-2 | - | TRBV11-2 | - | TGTGCCAGCAGCTTAGGTACGCCAGTCTATGGCTACACCTTC | CASSLGTPVYGYTF
TRBJ2-7 | - | TRBV5-1 | - | TGCGCCAGCAGAGACAACTACGAGCAGTACTTC | CASRDNYEQYF
TRBJ1-1 | - | TRBV6-4 | - | TGTGCCAGCAGCCCGGGACCTGCGAACACTGAAGCTTTCTTT | CASSPGPANTEAFF
TRBJ2-1 | - | TRBV4-3 | TRBD2 | TGCGCCAGCAGCCAACCCTGGGGGGGTGAGCAGTTCTTC | CASSQPWGGEQFF
TRBJ2-1 | - | TRBV30 | TRBD2 | TGTGCCTTTGCCGGGACTAGCGGGAGTACCTACAATGAGCAGTTCTTC | CAFAGTSGSTYNEQFF
TRBJ2-3 | - | TRBV20-1 | - | TGCAGTGGGGCCAAGTCGGATACGCAGTATTTT | CSGAKSDTQYF
TRBJ2-3 | - | TRBV14 | - | TGTGCCAGCAGCCAAGTTGCCTCCGGCGCTGATACGCAGTATTTT | CASSQVASGADTQYF
TRBJ1-5 | - | TRBV14 | TRBD1 | TGTGCCAGCAGTCTGACAGGGGGCCTTAGCAATCAGCCCCAGCATTTT | CASSLTGGLSNQPQHF
TRBJ2-1 | - | TRBV11-2 | TRBD2 | TGTGCCAGCAGCTTCTTCACTAGCGGGATTGTTGGGAATGAGCAGTTCTTC | CASSFFTSGIVGNEQFF
TRBJ1-3 | - | TRBV7-2 | TRBD1 | TGTGCCAGCAGCTTCGGACAGGGGTCTGGAAACACCATATATTTT | CASSFGQGSGNTIYF
TRBJ2-7 | - | TRBV10-1 | - | TGCGCCAGCAGCCCCCTGAGGTCCTACGAGCAGTACTTC | CASSPLRSYEQYF
TRBJ2-3 | - | TRBV6-5 | TRBD2 | TGTGCCAGCAGTTACTCGAGGCGGGAGGGCCGTGATACGCAGTATTTT | CASSYSRREGRDTQYF
TRBJ2-7 | - | TRBV5-5 | - | TGTGCCAGCAGCCCGCTTGGAGGTCGAAGCGACGAGCAGTACTTC | CASSPLGGRSDEQYF
TRBJ2-5 | - | TRBV15 | TRBD1 | TGTGCCACCAGCCGTGGGACAGTCCAAGAGACCCAGTACTTC | CATSRGTVQETQYF
TRBJ2-2 | - | TRBV9 | - | TGTGCCAGCAGCGTAGTCGGTGTCAGTACCGGGGAGCTGTTTTTT | CASSVVGVSTGELFF
TRBJ2-1 | - | TRBV29-1 | TRBD2 | TGCAGCGTTGGCCGGTGGGAGGGCCCCAATGAGCAGTTCTTC | CSVGRWEGPNEQFF
TRBJ2-7 | - | TRBV28 | TRBD2 | TGTGCCAGCAGTTCCCCCTCTAGCGGGTTGTCCTACGAGCAGTACTTC | CASSSPSSGLSYEQYF
TRBJ1-2 | once | TRBV2 | TRBD1 | TGTGCCAGCAGAGACAGGGCCACTAACTATGGCTACACCTTC | CASRDRATNYGYTF
TRBJ2-7 | - | TRBV2 | - | TGTGCCAGCAGTGTGGCGGGACGTTACGAGCAGTACTTC | CASSVAGRYEQYF
TRBJ2-3 | - | TRBV7-3 | - | TGTGCCAGCAGCCTAAACCCAGGGAGAGGAGCGGATACGCAGTATTTT | CASSLNPGRGADTQYF
TRBJ2-1 | - | TRBV15 | - | TGTGCCACCAGCAGAGATCTCAGACTAGTGAATGAGCAGTTCTTC | CATSRDLRLVNEQFF
TRBJ2-7 | - | TRBV11-2 | - | TGTGCCAGCAGCTTTGACAGCTACGAGCAGTACTTC | CASSFDSYEQYF
TRBJ2-7 | - | TRBV28 | TRBD1 | TGTGCCAGCAGTTTACTTCGGCAGGGGGCCTACGAGCAGTACTTC | CASSLLRQGAYEQYF
TRBJ1-5 | - | TRBV7-9 | - | TGTGCCAGCAGCTTTACCCCGGGTGGGGGGGCTGATCAGCCCCAGCATTTT | CASSFTPGGGADQPQHF
TRBJ1-2 | - | TRBV10-2 | TRBD1 | TGCGCCAGCAGCCCCAAGGACAGGAACTATGGCTACACCTTC | CASSPKDRNYGYTF
TRBJ1-5 | - | TRBV5-4 | - | TGTGCCAGCAGCTTGGGTCCGAATCAGCCCCAGCATTTT | CASSLGPNQPQHF
TRBJ2-3 | - | TRBV20-1 | - | TGCAGTGCTAGCTTCGTAGATACGCAGTATTTT | CSASFVDTQYF
TRBJ2-7 | - | TRBV10-3 | - | TGTGCCATCAGTCCCCCCGGGGCCTACGAGCAGTACTTC | CAISPPGAYEQYF
TRBJ2-5 | - | TRBV15 | - | TGTGCCACCAGCAGAGATCCGGTGGGAGAGACCCAGTACTTC | CATSRDPVGETQYF
TRBJ2-7 | - | TRBV29-1 | TRBD2 | TGCAGCGCCCGGGAGGGTTACGAGCAGTACTTC | CSAREGYEQYF
TRBJ2-2 | - | TRBV7-9 | - | TGTGCCAGCAGCTCAAGGGGGGAATGGGCCGGGGAGCTGTTTTTT | CASSSRGEWAGELFF
TRBJ1-2 | - | TRBV30 | - | TGTGCCTGGAGTCCCCAAACCTATGGCTACACCTTC | CAWSPQTYGYTF
TRBJ2-1 | - | TRBV4-1 | TRBD2 | TGCGCCAGCAGCTATCCCGGGACTAGTACCTACAATGAGCAGTTCTTC | CASSYPGTSTYNEQFF
TRBJ2-7 | - | TRBV5-1 | - | TGCGCCAGCAGCTTGCCCACAGGAAACTCCTACGAGCAGTACTTC | CASSLPTGNSYEQYF
TRBJ2-7 | - | TRBV2 | TRBD2 | TGTGCCACCAAAGCAAGTTTATTGAGCGGCGGGAGAAAAGGAATGGTTGAGCAGTACTTC | CATKASLLSGGRKGMVEQYF
TRBJ2-1 | once | TRBV11-2 | - | TGTGCCAGCAGCTCACAGGGTTCGGGCCCGGAGCAGTTCTTC | CASSSQGSGPEQFF
TRBJ2-5 | - | TRBV9 | - | TGTGCCAGCAGCGTAGACAGGCAAGAGACCCAGTACTTC | CASSVDRQETQYF
TRBJ2-1 | - | TRBV28 | - | TGTGCCAGCAGTTTTCGACAAAATGAGCAGTTCTTC | CASSFRQNEQFF
TRBJ1-2 | - | TRBV7-2 | - | TGTGCCAGCAGTCGGACCCTGGCTGGCTACACCTTC | CASSRTLAGYTF
TRBJ1-3 | - | TRBV29-1 | - | TGCAGCGTTGCAGAGGTCGGTGGAAACACCATATATTTT | CSVAEVGGNTIYF
TRBJ2-7 | - | TRBV18 | TRBD1 | TGTGCCAGCTCACCAATAGGGGGCGCCCCGGGCGAGCAGTACTTC | CASSPIGGAPGEQYF
TRBJ2-7 | - | TRBV14 | - | TGTGCCAGCAGCCAAGATTTGGGCGCGGCTTACGAGCAGTACTTC | CASSQDLGAAYEQYF
TRBJ2-5 | - | TRBV7-9 | TRBD1 | TGTGCCAGCAGCTCTGACAGGGGGCGCGGTGAGACCCAGTACTTC | CASSSDRGRGETQYF
TRBJ2-1 | - | TRBV14 | - | TGTGCCAGCAGCCAATTGGTAGCGAACGATGAGCAGTTCTTC | CASSQLVANDEQFF
TRBJ2-2 | - | TRBV7-6 | - | TGTGCCAGCAGCTTAGCCCCCGCAGGGACCGGGGAGCTGTTTTTT | CASSLAPAGTGELFF
TRBJ2-1 | - | TRBV30 | TRBD1 | TGTGCCTGGAGCCAGGGGGCTTACAATGAGCAGTTCTTC | CAWSQGAYNEQFF
TRBJ2-1 | - | TRBV5-1 | - | TGCGCCAGCAGCTTAATAAGTCAGAAGTACAATGAGCAGTTCTTC | CASSLISQKYNEQFF
TRBJ2-1 | - | TRBV10-3 | TRBD2 | TGTGCCATCACCGGGACTAGCGGGGGCTACAATGAGCAGTTCTTC | CAITGTSGGYNEQFF
TRBJ2-2 | - | TRBV6-6 | TRBD1 | TGTGCCAGCAGTTACACGCACAGGGGAAACACCGGGGAGCTGTTTTTT | CASSYTHRGNTGELFF
TRBJ1-2 | - | TRBV11-2 | - | TGTGCCAGCAGCAAAAGAACTGGGGGCGCTAGCTATGGCTACACCTTC | CASSKRTGGASYGYTF
TRBJ2-5 | - | TRBV11-2 | - | TGTGCCAGCAGGCCGGAGGGGTCACTAGGAGGGACCCAGTACTTC | CASRPEGSLGGTQYF
TRBJ2-4 | - | TRBV30 | - | TGTGCCTGGAACAGATTAGCCAAAAACATTCAGTACTTC | CAWNRLAKNIQYF
TRBJ1-2 | once | TRBV6-5 | TRBD1 | TGTGCCAGCAGTCTCCGCTCCGGGACAGGGTACGGCTACACCTTC | CASSLRSGTGYGYTF
TRBJ1-2 | - | TRBV9 | - | TGTGCCAGCAGCGTGGACGGTTACTATGGCTACACCTTC | CASSVDGYYGYTF
TRBJ1-2 | - | TRBV4-1 | TRBD1 | TGCGCCAGCAGCCAACCCCGACAGGGGAACTATGGCTACACCTTC | CASSQPRQGNYGYTF
TRBJ2-7 | - | TRBV9 | TRBD2 | TGTGCCAGCAGCGTAGAAGGCGGGAGCTCCTACGAGCAGTACTTC | CASSVEGGSSYEQYF
TRBJ2-7 | - | TRBV5-1 | TRBD2 | TGCGCCAGCAGCTATAGCGGGAGGGCCAGCGAGCAGTACTTC | CASSYSGRASEQYF
TRBJ1-5 | - | TRBV10-2 | - | TGCGCCAGCAGTGAGGGGGATCAGCCCCAGCATTTT | CASSEGDQPQHF
TRBJ2-7 | - | TRBV7-9 | - | TGTGCCAGCAGCGAAAGGGGGTCCGTCTACGAGCAGTACTTC | CASSERGSVYEQYF
TRBJ2-2 | - | TRBV10-3 | TRBD1 | TGTGCCATCAGACCCCGGGACAGGGGTGGCGGGGAGCTGTTTTTT | CAIRPRDRGGGELFF